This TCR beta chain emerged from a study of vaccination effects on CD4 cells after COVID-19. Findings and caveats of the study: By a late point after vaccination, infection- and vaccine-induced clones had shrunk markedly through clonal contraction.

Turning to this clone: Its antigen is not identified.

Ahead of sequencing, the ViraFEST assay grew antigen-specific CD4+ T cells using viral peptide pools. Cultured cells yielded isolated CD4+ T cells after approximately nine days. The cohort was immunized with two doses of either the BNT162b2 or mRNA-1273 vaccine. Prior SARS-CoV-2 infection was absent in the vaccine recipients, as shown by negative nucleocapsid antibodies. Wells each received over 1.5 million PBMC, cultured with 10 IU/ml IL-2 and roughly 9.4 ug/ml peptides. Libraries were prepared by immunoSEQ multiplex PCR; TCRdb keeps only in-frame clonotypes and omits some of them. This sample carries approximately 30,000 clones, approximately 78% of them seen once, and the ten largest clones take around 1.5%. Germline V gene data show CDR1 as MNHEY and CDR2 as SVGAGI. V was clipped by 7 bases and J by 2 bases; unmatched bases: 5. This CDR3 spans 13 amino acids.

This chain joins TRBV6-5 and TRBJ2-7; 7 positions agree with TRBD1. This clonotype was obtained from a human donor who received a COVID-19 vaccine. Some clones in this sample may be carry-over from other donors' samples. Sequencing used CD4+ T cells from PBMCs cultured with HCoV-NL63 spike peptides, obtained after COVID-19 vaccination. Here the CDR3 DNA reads TGTGCCAGCATCCAGGGGGTAACCTACGAGCAGTACTTC. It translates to CASIQGVTYEQYF.